This entry features one T cell receptor beta chain sequence. This specimen belongs to a study of HIV-infected children after antiretroviral therapy interruption. For the study at large: Interruption group median age around 9.9 years; continuous group about 8 years.

Treatment noted: PENTA 11 planned treatment interruption arm or continuous ART arm. The V end was cut by 4 bases, the J end by 0 bases, with 13 bases between. The CDR3 covers 15 residues. Germline assignment: CDR1 LGHNA and CDR2 YNFKEQ. Unique molecular identifiers were included in an RNA-based 3' RACE TCR library. TCRdb reprocessed the 3' RACE reads with MiXCR, giving one entry per CDR3 protein. This sample has some 51,000 distinct CDR3 sequences, with around 4.5% found just once. This chain links TRBV4-2 with TRBJ2-7; unclear D gene. The sequence was obtained from a pool of human donors with HIV. The sample was CD45RA+ CD4+ T cells from PBMCs, pooled from several time points, taken from a donor given antiretroviral therapy, either interrupted or continuous. The subset was: naive CD4+ CD45RA+ CD45RO- T cells. CDR3 sequence reads: CASSPTSLSSYEQYF. CDR3 nucleotides: TGTGCCAGCAGCCCGACGTCTCTGAGCTCCTACGAGCAGTACTTC.